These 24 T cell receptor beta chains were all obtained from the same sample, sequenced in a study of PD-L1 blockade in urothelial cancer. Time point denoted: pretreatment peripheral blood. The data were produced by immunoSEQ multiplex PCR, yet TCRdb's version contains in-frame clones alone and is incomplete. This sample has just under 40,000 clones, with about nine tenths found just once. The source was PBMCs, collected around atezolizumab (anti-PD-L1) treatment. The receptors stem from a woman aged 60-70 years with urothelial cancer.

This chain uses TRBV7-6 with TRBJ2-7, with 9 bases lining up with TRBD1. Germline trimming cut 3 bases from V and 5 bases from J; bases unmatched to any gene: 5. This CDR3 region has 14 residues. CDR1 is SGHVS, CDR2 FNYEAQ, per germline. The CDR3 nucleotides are TGTGCCAGCAGCTTCGGGACAGGGAAACACGAGCAGTACTTC. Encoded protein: CASSFGTGKHEQYF.

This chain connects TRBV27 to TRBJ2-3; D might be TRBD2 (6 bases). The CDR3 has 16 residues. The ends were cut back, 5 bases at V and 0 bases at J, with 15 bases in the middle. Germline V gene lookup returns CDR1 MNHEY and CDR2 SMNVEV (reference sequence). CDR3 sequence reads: CASSRPGTVSTDTQYF. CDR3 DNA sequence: TGTGCCAGCAGTCGGCCGGGGACTGTGAGCACAGATACGCAGTATTTT.

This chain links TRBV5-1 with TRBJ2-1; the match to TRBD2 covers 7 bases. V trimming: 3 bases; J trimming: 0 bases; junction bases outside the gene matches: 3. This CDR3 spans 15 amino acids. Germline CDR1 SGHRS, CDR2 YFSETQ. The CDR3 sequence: CASSSSGHSYNEQFF. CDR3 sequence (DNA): TGCGCCAGCAGCTCTAGCGGACACTCCTACAATGAGCAGTTCTTC. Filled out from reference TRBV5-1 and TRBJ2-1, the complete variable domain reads KAGVTQTPRYLIKTRGQQVTLSCSPISGHRSVSWYQQTPGQGLQFLFEYFSETQRNKGNFPGRFSGRQFSNSRSEMNVSTLELGDSALYLCASSSSGHSYNEQFFGPGTRLTVL.

The CDR3 sequence: CASSPVGGSGANVLTF. The CDR3 DNA reads as TGTGCCAGCTCGCCTGTAGGGGGCTCTGGGGCCAACGTCCTGACTTTC. The rearrangement links TRBV27 to TRBJ2-6, with a weak D call TRBD1 (6 bases). Germline V gene data show CDR1 as MNHEY and CDR2 as SMNVEV (reference sequence). The CDR3 length is 16 residues. V gave up 8 bases and J gave up 0 bases, with 14 bases separating them.

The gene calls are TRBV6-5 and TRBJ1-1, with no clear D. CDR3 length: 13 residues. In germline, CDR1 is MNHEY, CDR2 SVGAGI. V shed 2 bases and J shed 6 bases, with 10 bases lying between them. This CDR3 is CASSYLDNSEAFF. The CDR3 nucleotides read TGTGCCAGCAGTTACCTCGACAATTCTGAAGCTTTCTTT.

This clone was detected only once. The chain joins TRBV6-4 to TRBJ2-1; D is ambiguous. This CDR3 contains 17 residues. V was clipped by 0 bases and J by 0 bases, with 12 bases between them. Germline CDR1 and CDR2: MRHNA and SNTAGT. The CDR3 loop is CASSDSIALSSYNEQFF. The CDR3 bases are TGTGCCAGCAGTGACTCGATAGCTCTGAGCTCCTACAATGAGCAGTTCTTC.

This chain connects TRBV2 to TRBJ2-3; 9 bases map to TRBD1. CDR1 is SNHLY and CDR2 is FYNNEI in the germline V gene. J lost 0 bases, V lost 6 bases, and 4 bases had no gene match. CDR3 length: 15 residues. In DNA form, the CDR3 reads TGTGCCAGCAGGGTGACAGGGGGGAGCACAGATACGCAGTATTTT. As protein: CASRVTGGSTDTQYF.

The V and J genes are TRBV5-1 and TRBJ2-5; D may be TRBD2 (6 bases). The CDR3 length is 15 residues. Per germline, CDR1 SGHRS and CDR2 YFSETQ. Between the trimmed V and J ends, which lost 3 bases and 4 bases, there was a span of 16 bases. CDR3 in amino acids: CASSSARDLIETQYF. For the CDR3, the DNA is TGCGCCAGCAGCTCTGCTAGGGACTTAATAGAGACCCAGTACTTC.

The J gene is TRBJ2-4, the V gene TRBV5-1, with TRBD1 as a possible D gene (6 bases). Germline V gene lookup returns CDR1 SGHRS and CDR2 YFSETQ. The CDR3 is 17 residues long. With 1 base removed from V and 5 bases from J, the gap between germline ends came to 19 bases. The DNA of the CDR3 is TGCGCCAGCAGCTTGTGGCAGGGGCGTACAGGCGAAAACATTCAGTACTTC. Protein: CASSLWQGRTGENIQYF.

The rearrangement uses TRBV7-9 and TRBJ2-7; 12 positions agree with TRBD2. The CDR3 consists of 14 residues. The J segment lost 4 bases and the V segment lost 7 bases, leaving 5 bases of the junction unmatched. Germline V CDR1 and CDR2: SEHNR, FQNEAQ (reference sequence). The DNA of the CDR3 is TGTGCCAGCACCATGACTAGCGGGAGTTACGAGCAGTACTTC. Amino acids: CASTMTSGSYEQYF.

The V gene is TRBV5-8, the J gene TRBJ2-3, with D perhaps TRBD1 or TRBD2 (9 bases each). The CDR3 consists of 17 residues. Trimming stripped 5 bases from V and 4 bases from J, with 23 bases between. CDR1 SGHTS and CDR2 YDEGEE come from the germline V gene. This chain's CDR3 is CASSKDRGSGRPDTQYF. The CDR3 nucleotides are TGTGCCAGCAGTAAGGACAGGGGCAGCGGGAGGCCAGATACGCAGTATTTT.

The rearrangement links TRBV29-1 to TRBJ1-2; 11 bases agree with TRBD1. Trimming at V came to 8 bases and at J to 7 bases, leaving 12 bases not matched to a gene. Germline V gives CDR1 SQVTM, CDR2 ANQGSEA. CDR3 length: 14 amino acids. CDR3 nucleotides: TGCAGCACCGAAGAGGACAGGGGGCTCTCTGGCTACACCTTC. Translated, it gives CSTEEDRGLSGYTF.

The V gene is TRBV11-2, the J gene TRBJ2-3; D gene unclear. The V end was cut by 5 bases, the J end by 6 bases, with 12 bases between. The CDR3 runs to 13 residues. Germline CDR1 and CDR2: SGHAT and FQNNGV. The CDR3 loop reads CASSLRSVDTQYF. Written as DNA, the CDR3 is TGTGCCAGCAGCCTGCGGAGCGTGGATACGCAGTATTTT. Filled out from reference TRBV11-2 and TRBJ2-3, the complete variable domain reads EAGVAQSPRYKIIEKRQSVAFWCNPISGHATLYWYQQILGQGPKLLIQFQNNGVVDDSQLPKDRFSAERLKGVDSTLKIQPAKLEDSAVYLCASSLRSVDTQYFGPGTRLTVL.

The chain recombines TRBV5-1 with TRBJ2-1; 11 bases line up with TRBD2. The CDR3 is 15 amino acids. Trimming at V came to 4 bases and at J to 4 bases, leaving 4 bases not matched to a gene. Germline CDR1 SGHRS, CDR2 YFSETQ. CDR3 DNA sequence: TGCGCCAGCAGCCCTGGACTAGCGGGTTACAATGAGCAGTTCTTC. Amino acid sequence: CASSPGLAGYNEQFF.

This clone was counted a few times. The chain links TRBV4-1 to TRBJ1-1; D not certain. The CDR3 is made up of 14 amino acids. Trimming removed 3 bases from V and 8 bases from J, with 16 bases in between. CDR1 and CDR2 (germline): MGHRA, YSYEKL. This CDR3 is CASSHLLDGVEAFF. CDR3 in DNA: TGCGCCAGCAGCCATCTCTTGGACGGGGTAGAAGCTTTCTTT.

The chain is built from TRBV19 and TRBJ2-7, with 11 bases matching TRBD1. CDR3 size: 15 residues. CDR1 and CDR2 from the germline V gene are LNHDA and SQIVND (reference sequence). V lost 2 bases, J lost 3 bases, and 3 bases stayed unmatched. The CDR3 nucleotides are TGTGCCAGTAGTATAACCGGGACAGGGGGCTACGAGCAGTACTTC. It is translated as CASSITGTGGYEQYF.

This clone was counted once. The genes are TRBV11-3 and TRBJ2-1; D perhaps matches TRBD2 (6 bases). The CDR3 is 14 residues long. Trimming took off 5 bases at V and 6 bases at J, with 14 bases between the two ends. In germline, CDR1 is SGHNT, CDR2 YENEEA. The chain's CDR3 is CASSPRGTRNEQFF. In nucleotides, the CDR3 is TGTGCCAGCAGCCCCCGCGGGACTCGCAATGAGCAGTTCTTC.

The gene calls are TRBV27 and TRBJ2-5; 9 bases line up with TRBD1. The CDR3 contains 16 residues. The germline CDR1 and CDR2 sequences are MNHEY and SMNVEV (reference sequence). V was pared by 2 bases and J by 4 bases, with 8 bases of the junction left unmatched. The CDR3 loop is CASSLPPGQGIETQYF. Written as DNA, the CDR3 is TGTGCCAGCAGTTTACCGCCGGGACAGGGTATAGAGACCCAGTACTTC.

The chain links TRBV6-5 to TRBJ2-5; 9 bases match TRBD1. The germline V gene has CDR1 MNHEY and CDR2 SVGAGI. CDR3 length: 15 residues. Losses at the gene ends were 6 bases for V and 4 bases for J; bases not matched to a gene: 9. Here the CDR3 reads CASSPGTGLPETQYF. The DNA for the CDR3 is TGTGCCAGCAGCCCCGGGACAGGGCTTCCAGAGACCCAGTACTTC.

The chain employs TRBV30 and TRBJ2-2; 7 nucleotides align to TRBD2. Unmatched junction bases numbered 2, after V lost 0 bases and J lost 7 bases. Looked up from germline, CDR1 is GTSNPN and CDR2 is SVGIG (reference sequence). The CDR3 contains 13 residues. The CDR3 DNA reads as TGTGCCTGGAGTGTACGGGGGGTCGGGGAGCTGTTTTTT. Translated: CAWSVRGVGELFF.

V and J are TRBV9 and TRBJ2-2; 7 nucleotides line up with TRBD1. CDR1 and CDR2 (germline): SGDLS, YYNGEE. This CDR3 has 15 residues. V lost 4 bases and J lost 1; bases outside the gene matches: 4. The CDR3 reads CASSLQGMNTGELFF. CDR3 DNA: TGTGCCAGCAGCTTACAGGGGATGAACACCGGGGAGCTGTTTTTT.

The chain's CDR3 is CASSEAGTGFVLGDYEQYF. CDR3 nucleotide sequence: TGTGCCAGCAGTGAAGCCGGGACAGGGTTTGTTTTGGGGGACTACGAGCAGTACTTC. The J gene is TRBJ2-7, the V gene TRBV6-1, with 9 bases lining up with TRBD1. The CDR3 sequence is 19 residues long. J lost 3 bases, V lost 0 bases, and 15 bases had no gene match. Germline-derived CDR1 and CDR2 are MNHNS and SASEGT.

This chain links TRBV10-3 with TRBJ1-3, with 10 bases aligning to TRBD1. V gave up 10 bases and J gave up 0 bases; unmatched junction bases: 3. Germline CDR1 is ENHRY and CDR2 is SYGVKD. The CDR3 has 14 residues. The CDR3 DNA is TGTGCCACTAGGACAGGGGGCTCTGGAAACACCATATATTTT. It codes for CATRTGGSGNTIYF.

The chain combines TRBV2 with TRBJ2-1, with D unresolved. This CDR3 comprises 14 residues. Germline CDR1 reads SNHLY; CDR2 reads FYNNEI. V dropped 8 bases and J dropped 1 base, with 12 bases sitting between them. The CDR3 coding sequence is TGTGCCAGCGCTATTATCCCATCCTACAATGAGCAGTTCTTC. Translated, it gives CASAIIPSYNEQFF. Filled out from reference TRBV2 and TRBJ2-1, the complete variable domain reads EPEVTQTPSHQVTQMGQEVILRCVPISNHLYFYWYRQILGQKVEFLVSFYNNEISEKSEIFDDQFSVERPDGSNFTLKIRSTKLEDSAMYFCASAIIPSYNEQFFGPGTRLTVL.